This T cell receptor beta chain was sequenced in a study of cytomegalovirus exposure and HLA in healthy donors. Regarding the study as a whole: In a later analysis, common viral pathogens appeared linked to several of the most significant clusters.

The PCR was carried out with 60 Vbeta primers and 13 Jbeta primers. Using immunoSEQ multiplex PCR, the repertoire was profiled, and TCRdb retains in-frame clones only, with some absent. This table has about 130,000 clones, 60% to 80% appearing once. Regarding this clone: The antigen is not known.

The CDR3 loop spans 14 amino acids. V dropped 0 bases and J dropped 6 bases, with 12 bases sitting between them. CDR1 is LNHNV, CDR2 YYDKDF, per germline (reference sequence). Sequencing input: PBMCs. The clonotype originates from a woman in her forties or fifties in good health and CMV-seronegative. The chain has TRBV15 and TRBJ2-7; tentatively, D is TRBD2 (6 bases). This CDR3 is CATSRDRRDAEQYF. The CDR3 DNA follows: TGTGCCACCAGCAGAGATAGGAGGGACGCCGAGCAGTACTTC.